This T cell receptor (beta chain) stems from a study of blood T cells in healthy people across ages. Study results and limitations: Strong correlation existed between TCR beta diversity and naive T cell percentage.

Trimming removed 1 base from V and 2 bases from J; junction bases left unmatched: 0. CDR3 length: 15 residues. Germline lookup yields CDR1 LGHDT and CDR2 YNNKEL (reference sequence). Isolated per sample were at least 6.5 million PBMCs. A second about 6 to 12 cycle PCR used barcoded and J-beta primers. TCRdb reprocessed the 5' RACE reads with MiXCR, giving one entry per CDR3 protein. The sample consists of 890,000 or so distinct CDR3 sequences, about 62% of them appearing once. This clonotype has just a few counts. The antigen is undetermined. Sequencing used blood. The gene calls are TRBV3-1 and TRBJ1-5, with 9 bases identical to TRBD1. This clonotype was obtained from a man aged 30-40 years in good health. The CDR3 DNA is TGTGCCAGCAGCCAAGGGACAGGGGGCAATCAGCCCCAGCATTTT. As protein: CASSQGTGGNQPQHF.